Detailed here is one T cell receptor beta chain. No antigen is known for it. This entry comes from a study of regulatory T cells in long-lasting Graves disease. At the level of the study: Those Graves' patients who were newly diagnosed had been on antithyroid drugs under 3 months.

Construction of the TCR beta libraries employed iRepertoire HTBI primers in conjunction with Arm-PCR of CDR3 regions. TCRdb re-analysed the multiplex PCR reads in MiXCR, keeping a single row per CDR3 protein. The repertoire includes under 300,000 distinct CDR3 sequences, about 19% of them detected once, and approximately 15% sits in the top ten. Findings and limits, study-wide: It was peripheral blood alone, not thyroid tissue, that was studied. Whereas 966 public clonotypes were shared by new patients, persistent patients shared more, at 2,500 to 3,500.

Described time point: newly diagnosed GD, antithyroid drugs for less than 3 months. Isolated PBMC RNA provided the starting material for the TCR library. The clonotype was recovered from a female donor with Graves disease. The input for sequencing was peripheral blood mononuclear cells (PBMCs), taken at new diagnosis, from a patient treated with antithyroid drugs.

CDR3 DNA: TGTGCCAGCAGTTCCCGGGACAGAAAAGAGACCCAGTACTTC. Translated: CASSSRDRKETQYF. V is TRBV12-3 or TRBV12-4 and J is TRBJ2-5, with TRBD1 matching 7 bases. J gave up 3 bases and V 4 bases, and 5 bases lay outside the gene matches. The CDR3 covers 14 residues.